The 8 T cell receptor beta chains given below trace back to one sample, sequenced in a study of T cell changes during pregnancy in multiple sclerosis. The protocol was immunoSEQ multiplex PCR, while the TCRdb copy is restricted to in-frame clones and leaves out a portion. The sample contains 83,000 or so clones, around 94% of which appear only once. Sequencing used peripheral blood, obtained after pregnancy. These receptors were collected from a female donor in good health, enrolled as a control in a pregnancy study.

This chain links TRBV7-9 with TRBJ1-1; 10 bases map to TRBD1. After removal of 6 bases from V and 2 bases from J, the junction contained 9 bases not matched to a gene. The length of the CDR3 is 16 residues. From germline, CDR1 is SEHNR and CDR2 FQNEAQ (reference sequence). The CDR3 is CASRPGTGADNTEAFF. The CDR3 nucleotides are TGTGCCAGCAGACCCGGGACAGGGGCCGATAACACTGAAGCTTTCTTT.

V gene TRBV19 combines with J gene TRBJ2-1, with 12 positions matching TRBD2. The CDR3 sequence is 14 residues long. Germline lookup yields CDR1 LNHDA and CDR2 SQIVND (reference sequence). V trimming: 7 bases; J trimming: 7 bases; junction bases outside the gene matches: 5. CDR3 DNA: TGTGCCAGTACCTCTAGCGGGAGGGGAAATGAGCAGTTCTTC. It specifies CASTSSGRGNEQFF.

The V call is TRBV4-1, the J call TRBJ2-5, with D possibly TRBD1 on 5 matching bases. This CDR3 has 13 residues. Looked up from germline, CDR1 is MGHRA and CDR2 is YSYEKL. V lost 1 base and J lost 5, with 8 bases in between. The CDR3 DNA follows: TGCGCCAGCAGCCAAGGACAGCTCGAGACCCAGTACTTC. Its translation: CASSQGQLETQYF.

This chain connects TRBV25-1 to TRBJ2-2; D is unresolved. Trimming left V 7 bases short and J 6 bases short, with 9 bases between. The germline CDR1 and CDR2 sequences are MGHDK and SYGVNS. CDR3 length: 12 amino acids. The CDR3 bases are TGTGCCAGCATGCAATGGCCCGGGGAGCTGTTTTTT. This gives the protein CASMQWPGELFF.

The genes are TRBV5-1 and TRBJ2-5; 8 nucleotides line up with TRBD1. V was clipped by 5 bases and J by 3 bases; unmatched bases: 9. This CDR3 comprises 15 residues. Germline CDR1 reads SGHRS; CDR2 reads YFSETQ. The CDR3 sequence is CASSSGGRGKETQYF. CDR3 nucleotides: TGCGCCAGCAGTTCAGGGGGCCGGGGGAAAGAGACCCAGTACTTC.

The J gene is TRBJ2-3, the V gene TRBV19; perhaps TRBD2 as D (6 bases). V lost 0 bases to trimming and J lost 3 bases, with 13 bases between them. The CDR3 length is 16 residues. Germline lookup yields CDR1 LNHDA and CDR2 SQIVND (reference sequence). CDR3 sequence: CASSIDPGGLTDTQYF. For the CDR3, the DNA is TGTGCCAGTAGTATAGACCCCGGAGGGTTGACAGATACGCAGTATTTT.

The chain uses TRBV5-1 and TRBJ2-5, with a possible D match to TRBD1 (6 bases). The CDR3 loop spans 15 amino acids. In germline, CDR1 is SGHRS, CDR2 YFSETQ. Deletions cut 2 bases from V and 5 bases from J, with 16 bases between. The CDR3 sequence is CASSLLTGWKETQYF. CDR3 DNA: TGCGCCAGCAGCTTACTGACAGGCTGGAAGGAGACCCAGTACTTC.

V and J are TRBV18 and TRBJ2-6; D perhaps matches TRBD1 (6 bases). Germline lookup yields CDR1 KGHSH and CDR2 LQKENI. The germline V and J ends were trimmed by 3 bases and 0 bases, with 9 bases remaining between them. CDR3 length: 16 amino acids. The CDR3 DNA follows: TGTGCCAGCTCACCCCAGGGGAGCTCTGGGGCCAACGTCCTGACTTTC. Translating it yields CASSPQGSSGANVLTF.